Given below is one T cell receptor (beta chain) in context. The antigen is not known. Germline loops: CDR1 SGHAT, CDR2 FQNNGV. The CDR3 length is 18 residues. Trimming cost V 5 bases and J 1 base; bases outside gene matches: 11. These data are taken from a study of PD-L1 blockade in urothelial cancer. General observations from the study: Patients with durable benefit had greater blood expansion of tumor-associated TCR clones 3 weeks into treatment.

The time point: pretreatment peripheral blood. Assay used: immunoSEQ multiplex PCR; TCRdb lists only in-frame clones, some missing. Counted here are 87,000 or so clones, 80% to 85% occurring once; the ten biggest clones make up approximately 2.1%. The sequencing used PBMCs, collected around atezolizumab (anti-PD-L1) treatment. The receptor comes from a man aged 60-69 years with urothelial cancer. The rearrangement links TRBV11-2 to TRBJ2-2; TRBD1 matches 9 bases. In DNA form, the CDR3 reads TGTGCCAGCAGCCCTAGAAAGGGACAGGGAGGGAACACCGGGGAGCTGTTTTTT. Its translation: CASSPRKGQGGNTGELFF. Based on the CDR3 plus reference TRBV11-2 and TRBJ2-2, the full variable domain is EAGVAQSPRYKIIEKRQSVAFWCNPISGHATLYWYQQILGQGPKLLIQFQNNGVVDDSQLPKDRFSAERLKGVDSTLKIQPAKLEDSAVYLCASSPRKGQGGNTGELFFGEGSRLTVL.